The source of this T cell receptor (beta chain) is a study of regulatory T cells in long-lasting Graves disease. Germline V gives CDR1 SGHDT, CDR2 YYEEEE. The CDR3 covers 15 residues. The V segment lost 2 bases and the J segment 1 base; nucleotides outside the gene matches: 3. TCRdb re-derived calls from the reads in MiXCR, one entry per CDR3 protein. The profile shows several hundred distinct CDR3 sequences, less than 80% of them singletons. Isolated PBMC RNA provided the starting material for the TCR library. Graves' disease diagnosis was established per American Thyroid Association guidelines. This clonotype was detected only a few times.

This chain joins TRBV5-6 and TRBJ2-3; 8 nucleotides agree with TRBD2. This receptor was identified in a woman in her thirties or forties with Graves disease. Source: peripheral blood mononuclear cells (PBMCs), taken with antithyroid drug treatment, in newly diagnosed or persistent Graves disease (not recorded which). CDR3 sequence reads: CASSFGSGGTDTQYF. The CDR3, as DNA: TGTGCCAGCAGCTTTGGTAGCGGGGGCACAGATACGCAGTATTTT.